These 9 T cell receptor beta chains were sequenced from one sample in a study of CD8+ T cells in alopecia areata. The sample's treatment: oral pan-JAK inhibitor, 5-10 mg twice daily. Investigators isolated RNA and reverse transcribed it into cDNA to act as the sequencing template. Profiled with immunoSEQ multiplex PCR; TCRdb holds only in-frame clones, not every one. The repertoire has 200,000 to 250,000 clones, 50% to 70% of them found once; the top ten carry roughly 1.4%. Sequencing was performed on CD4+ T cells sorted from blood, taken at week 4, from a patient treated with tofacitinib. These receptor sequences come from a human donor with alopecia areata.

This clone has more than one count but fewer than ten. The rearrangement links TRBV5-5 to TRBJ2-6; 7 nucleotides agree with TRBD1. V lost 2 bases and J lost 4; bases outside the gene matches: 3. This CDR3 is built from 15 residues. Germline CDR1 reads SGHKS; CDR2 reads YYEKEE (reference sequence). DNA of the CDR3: TGTGCCAGCAGCTTCACAGGGGCCGGGGCCAACGTCCTGACTTTC. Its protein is CASSFTGAGANVLTF.

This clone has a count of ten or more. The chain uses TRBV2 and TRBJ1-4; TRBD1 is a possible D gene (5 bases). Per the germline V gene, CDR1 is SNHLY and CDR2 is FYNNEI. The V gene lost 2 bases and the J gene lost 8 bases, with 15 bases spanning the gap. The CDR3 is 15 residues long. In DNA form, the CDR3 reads TGTGCCAGCAGTGAATCTGGGGGAGGGGCAGAAAAACTGTTTTTT. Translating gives CASSESGGGAEKLFF.

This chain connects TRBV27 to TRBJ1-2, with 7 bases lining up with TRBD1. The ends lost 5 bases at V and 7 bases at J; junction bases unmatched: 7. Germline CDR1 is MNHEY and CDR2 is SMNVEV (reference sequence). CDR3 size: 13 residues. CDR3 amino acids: CASSRQGYIGYTF. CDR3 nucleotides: TGTGCCAGCAGTCGACAGGGTTATATTGGCTACACCTTC.

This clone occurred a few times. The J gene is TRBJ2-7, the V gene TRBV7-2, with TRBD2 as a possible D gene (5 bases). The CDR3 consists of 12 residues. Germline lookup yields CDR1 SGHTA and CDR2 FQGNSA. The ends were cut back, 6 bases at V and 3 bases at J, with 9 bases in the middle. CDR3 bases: TGTGCCAGCAGTCCCCGGGACTACGAGCAGTACTTC. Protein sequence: CASSPRDYEQYF.

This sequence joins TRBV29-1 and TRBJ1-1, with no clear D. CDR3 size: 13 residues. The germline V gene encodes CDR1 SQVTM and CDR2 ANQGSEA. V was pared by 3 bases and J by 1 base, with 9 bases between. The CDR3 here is CSVDFEGNTEAFF. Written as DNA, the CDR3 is TGCAGCGTTGATTTTGAGGGGAACACTGAAGCTTTCTTT.

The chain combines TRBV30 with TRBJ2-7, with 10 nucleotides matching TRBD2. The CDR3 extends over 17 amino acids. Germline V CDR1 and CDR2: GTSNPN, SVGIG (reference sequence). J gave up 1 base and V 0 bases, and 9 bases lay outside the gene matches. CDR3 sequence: CAWSVKLAGRLSYEQYF. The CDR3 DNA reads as TGTGCCTGGAGTGTAAAACTAGCGGGGCGCCTTTCCTACGAGCAGTACTTC.

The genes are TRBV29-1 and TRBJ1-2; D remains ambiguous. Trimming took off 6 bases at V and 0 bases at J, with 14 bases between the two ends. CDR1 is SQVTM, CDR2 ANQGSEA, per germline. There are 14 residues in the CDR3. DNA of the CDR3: TGCAGCGTAGATAGGTCGCGACCTAACTATGGCTACACCTTC. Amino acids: CSVDRSRPNYGYTF.

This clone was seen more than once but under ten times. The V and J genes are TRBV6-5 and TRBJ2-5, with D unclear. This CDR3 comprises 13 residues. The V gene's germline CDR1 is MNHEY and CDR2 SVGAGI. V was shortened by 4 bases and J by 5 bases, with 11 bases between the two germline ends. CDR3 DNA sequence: TGTGCCAGCAGTTTAGGGTTATGGGAGACCCAGTACTTC. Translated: CASSLGLWETQYF.

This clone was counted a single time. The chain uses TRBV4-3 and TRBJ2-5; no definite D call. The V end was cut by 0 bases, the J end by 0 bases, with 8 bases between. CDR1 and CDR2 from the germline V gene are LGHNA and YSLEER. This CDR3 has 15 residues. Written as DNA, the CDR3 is TGCGCCAGCAGCCAAGATCTCGACCACCAAGAGACCCAGTACTTC. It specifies CASSQDLDHQETQYF.